The 13 T cell receptor beta chains in this list originate from one sample, sequenced in a study of T-cell memory formation after mild COVID-19. TCRdb called the 5' RACE reads again in MiXCR, with one record for every CDR3 protein. The sample lists tens of thousands of distinct CDR3 sequences, 7.3% occurring once. The specimen was PBMCs or a T cell subset sorted from them (not recorded which). Receptors originate from a man between 18 and 35 years old who had mild COVID-19 (a few samples of this study predate the infection). Cell type and time point are not known.

This clonotype was counted a few times. The chain links TRBV5-1 to TRBJ1-1; 7 nucleotides match TRBD1. The V and J ends lost 0 bases and 3 bases, in that order; junction bases with no gene match: 5. The CDR3 loop spans 15 amino acids. Per the germline V gene, CDR1 is SGHRS and CDR2 is YFSETQ. In DNA, the CDR3 is TGCGCCAGCAGCTTGGCCTGGCAGGGGGACACTGAAGCTTTCTTT. This gives the protein CASSLAWQGDTEAFF.

The chain carries TRBV15 and TRBJ2-3; maybe TRBD2 (6 bases). The CDR3 loop spans 14 amino acids. Trimming pared 3 bases from V and 0 bases from J, leaving 7 bases between. CDR1 and CDR2 from the germline V gene are LNHNV and YYDKDF (reference sequence). The CDR3 reads CATSSGGSTDTQYF. The CDR3 DNA reads TGTGCCACCAGCAGCGGGGGAAGCACAGATACGCAGTATTTT.

The table lists this clonotype with a few counts. The CDR3 DNA reads TGTGCCAGCAGCTTGGGAGGTCTTAGCAATCAGCCCCAGCATTTT. Amino acids: CASSLGGLSNQPQHF. The chain employs TRBV5-6 and TRBJ1-5; D gene ambiguous. The CDR3 extends over 15 amino acids. Per germline, CDR1 SGHDT and CDR2 YYEEEE. V was clipped by 0 bases and J by 0 bases, with 7 bases between them.

This clonotype was recorded many times. The V call is TRBV4-1, the J call TRBJ2-3; no definite D call. The CDR3 loop spans 16 amino acids. Trimming removed 0 bases from V and 2 bases from J, with 12 bases in between. Per the germline V gene, CDR1 is MGHRA and CDR2 is YSYEKL. CDR3 sequence reads: CASSQERAPNTDTQYF. CDR3 nucleotide sequence: TGCGCCAGCAGCCAAGAGAGAGCACCGAACACAGATACGCAGTATTTT.

This clonotype was seen ten or more times. The chain uses TRBV2 and TRBJ2-1; D is perhaps TRBD2 (6 bases). Germline V gene lookup returns CDR1 SNHLY and CDR2 FYNNEI. This CDR3 has 14 residues. Trimming left V 6 bases short and J 8 bases short, with 17 bases between. The CDR3 DNA reads as TGTGCCAGCAGGAGCGATCCGGAGGGCTATGAGCAGTTCTTC. It translates to CASRSDPEGYEQFF.

In this sample, this clonotype turned up a few times. This rearrangement joins TRBV3-1 to TRBJ1-1, with D hard to call. This CDR3 spans 12 amino acids. The V end was cut by 3 bases, the J end by 2 bases, with 4 bases between. The germline V gene has CDR1 LGHDT and CDR2 YNNKEL (reference sequence). CDR3: CASSQGNTEAFF. In DNA form, the CDR3 reads TGTGCCAGCAGCCAGGGCAACACTGAAGCTTTCTTT.

Ten or more counts support this clonotype. CDR3 in amino acids: CASSQGVLRGRNIQYF. The CDR3 region has the DNA TGCGCCAGCAGCCAAGGGGTGTTACGGGGTAGGAACATTCAGTACTTC. The chain carries TRBV4-1 and TRBJ2-4; D is perhaps TRBD2 (5 bases). The CDR3 spans 16 residues. Germline values: CDR1 MGHRA, CDR2 YSYEKL. V shed 1 base and J shed 7 bases, with 17 bases lying between them.

In this sample, this clonotype turned up many times. The rearrangement joins TRBV12-3 or TRBV12-4 to TRBJ2-5; D unresolved. The CDR3 sequence is 15 residues long. The V end lost 2 bases, the J end lost 5 bases, and 15 bases lay between the germline ends. CDR3 region: CASSLRSGIGETQYF. The DNA of the CDR3 is TGTGCCAGCAGTTTAAGATCCGGCATCGGGGAGACCCAGTACTTC.

This clonotype was seen a handful of times. The chain couples TRBV4-1 to TRBJ2-5; 7 bases map to TRBD2. J lost 7 bases, V lost 1 base, and 3 bases had no gene match. This CDR3 comprises 13 residues. From germline, CDR1 is MGHRA and CDR2 YSYEKL. The CDR3 nucleotides are TGCGCCAGCAGCCAAGTCACGGGGGGGACCCAGTACTTC. Protein sequence: CASSQVTGGTQYF.

The V call is TRBV7-6, the J call TRBJ2-1; no clear D gene. Germline CDR1 is SGHVS and CDR2 is FNYEAQ. Trimming removed 2 bases at V and 4 bases at J, with 9 bases between. The CDR3 contains 14 residues. In DNA, the CDR3 is TGTGCCAGCAGCTTACTCGGGCCATACAATGAGCAGTTCTTC. Protein: CASSLLGPYNEQFF.

This clonotype turned up a few times. The chain carries TRBV9 and TRBJ2-3; 9 bases are shared with TRBD2. Trimming at V came to 1 base and at J to 4 bases, leaving 1 base not matched to a gene. CDR1 SGDLS and CDR2 YYNGEE come from the germline V gene. The CDR3 has 14 residues. The CDR3 coding sequence is TGTGCCAGCAGCGTAAGCGGGGGGCCAGATACGCAGTATTTT. It is translated as CASSVSGGPDTQYF.

This chain links TRBV20-1 with TRBJ2-2; 8 bases align to TRBD1. This CDR3 is 16 amino acids long. The ends lost 3 bases at V and 4 bases at J; junction bases unmatched: 10. Germline V gene sequence: CDR1 DFQATT, CDR2 SNEGSKA (reference sequence). DNA of the CDR3: TGCAGTGCTAGGCCGTTCTCAGGGGGCGGCACCGGGGAGCTGTTTTTT. Residues: CSARPFSGGGTGELFF.

This chain links TRBV19 with TRBJ2-5, with D possibly TRBD2 on 6 matching bases. V lost 9 bases and J 5 bases, leaving 16 bases between the germline ends. CDR3 size: 13 residues. The germline CDR1 and CDR2 sequences are LNHDA and SQIVND (reference sequence). In DNA, the CDR3 is TGTGCCAGCGGGGACCTCCGGGGGGAGACCCAGTACTTC. Translating gives CASGDLRGETQYF. Using reference TRBV19 and TRBJ2-5 for the parts outside the CDR3, the full variable domain is DGGITQSPKYLFRKEGQNVTLSCEQNLNHDAMYWYRQDPGQGLRLIYYSQIVNDFQKGDIAEGYSVSREKKESFPLTVTSAQKNPTAFYLCASGDLRGETQYFGPGTRLLVL.